This TCR beta chain was retrieved from a study of T cell responses to AZD1222 COVID-19 vaccine. Overall study context: Doses given second, at about 4 or about 12 weeks, were pooled.

Whole-study findings and limits: Most donors were white British, females outnumbered males, and clonal diversity was possibly underestimated. At 160-218 and 743-854, vaccine-associated CD4 TCRs were dominant, and they spanned spike.

Here immunoSEQ multiplex PCR was the method, and the copy in TCRdb shows in-frame clones only, minus some. The table has 96,000 or so clones, nearly 90% seen once. About this clone itself: No antigen is known for it.

Germline values: CDR1 SGHRS, CDR2 YFSETQ. The CDR3 is 15 amino acids. V lost 4 bases and J 1 base, leaving 14 bases between the germline ends. This TCR was recovered from an adult in good health. The V call is TRBV5-1, the J call TRBJ2-5; D is unresolved. The sample consisted of peripheral blood, taken on day 0 of AZD1222 vaccination. The CDR3 sequence is CASSPTSDLQETQYF. The CDR3 bases are TGCGCCAGCAGCCCCACCTCGGACCTCCAAGAGACCCAGTACTTC.